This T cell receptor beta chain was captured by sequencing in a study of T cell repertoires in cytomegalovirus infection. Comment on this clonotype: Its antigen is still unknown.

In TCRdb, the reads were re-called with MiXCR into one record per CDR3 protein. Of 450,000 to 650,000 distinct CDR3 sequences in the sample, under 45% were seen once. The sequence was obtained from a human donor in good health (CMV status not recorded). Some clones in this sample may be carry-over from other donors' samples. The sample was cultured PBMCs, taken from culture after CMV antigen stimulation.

CDR3 sequence: CASSQGFSQPVGGYTF. As DNA, the CDR3 is TGTGCCAGCAGCCAAGGATTCTCACAGCCCGTCGGTGGCTACACCTTC. The chain recombines TRBV4-2 with TRBJ1-2, with unresolved D. Germline lookup yields CDR1 LGHNA and CDR2 YNFKEQ. V was pared by 1 base and J by 7 bases, with 19 bases between. The CDR3 loop spans 16 amino acids.